These 5 T cell receptor beta chains were all obtained from the same sample, sequenced in a study of cytomegalovirus exposure and HLA in healthy donors. TCRdb keeps only in-frame clones here, not all; method: immunoSEQ multiplex PCR. In the table there are over 200,000 clones, approximately 83% of which are singletons. Material: PBMCs. The receptors stem from a woman in her 30s in good health and CMV-seropositive.

The rearrangement uses TRBV27 and TRBJ2-5; a possible D gene is TRBD1 (5 bases). V was cut by 8 bases and J by 2 bases, with 6 bases left in between. This CDR3 spans 11 amino acids. Germline V gene lookup returns CDR1 MNHEY and CDR2 SMNVEV (reference sequence). CDR3 protein: CASDRQETQYF. CDR3 bases: TGTGCCAGCGACAGACAAGAGACCCAGTACTTC.

V is TRBV29-1 and J is TRBJ2-7; TRBD1 agrees at 8 bases. This CDR3 spans 12 amino acids. Per the germline V gene, CDR1 is SQVTM and CDR2 is ANQGSEA. V was pared by 8 bases and J by 5 bases, with 8 bases of the junction left unmatched. As DNA, the CDR3 is TGCAGCTTTTCCGGGACAGGCAACGAGCAGTACTTC. Protein: CSFSGTGNEQYF.

The chain carries TRBV13 and TRBJ2-7; TRBD2 matches at 7 bases. Trimming cost V 5 bases and J 7 bases; bases outside gene matches: 11. The CDR3 is made up of 14 amino acids. CDR1 is PRHDT, CDR2 FYEKMQ, per germline (reference sequence). CDR3 bases: TGTGCCAGCAGCCGGGGGGACGGCCTTAGGGAGCAGTACTTC. This gives the protein CASSRGDGLREQYF.

This clone was seen just once. The chain employs TRBV19 and TRBJ1-5; tentative D call: TRBD1 (6 bases). The CDR3 totals 13 residues. Trimming took off 9 bases at V and 2 bases at J, with 11 bases between the two ends. Germline V gives CDR1 LNHDA, CDR2 SQIVND (reference sequence). The CDR3 DNA reads TGTGCCAGAACAGGGACCTGCAATCAGCCCCAGCATTTT. It encodes CARTGTCNQPQHF.

The chain joins TRBV2 to TRBJ2-6; tentative D call: TRBD2 (7 bases). V lost 3 bases to trimming and J lost 2 bases, with 14 bases between them. CDR1 SNHLY and CDR2 FYNNEI come from the germline V gene. There are 17 residues in the CDR3. The CDR3 loop is CASSDNWGGPGANVLTF. CDR3 DNA: TGTGCCAGCAGTGATAATTGGGGGGGGCCTGGGGCCAACGTCCTGACTTTC. Full variable domain (rest looked up from reference TRBV2 and TRBJ2-6): EPEVTQTPSHQVTQMGQEVILRCVPISNHLYFYWYRQILGQKVEFLVSFYNNEISEKSEIFDDQFSVERPDGSNFTLKIRSTKLEDSAMYFCASSDNWGGPGANVLTFGAGSRLTVL.